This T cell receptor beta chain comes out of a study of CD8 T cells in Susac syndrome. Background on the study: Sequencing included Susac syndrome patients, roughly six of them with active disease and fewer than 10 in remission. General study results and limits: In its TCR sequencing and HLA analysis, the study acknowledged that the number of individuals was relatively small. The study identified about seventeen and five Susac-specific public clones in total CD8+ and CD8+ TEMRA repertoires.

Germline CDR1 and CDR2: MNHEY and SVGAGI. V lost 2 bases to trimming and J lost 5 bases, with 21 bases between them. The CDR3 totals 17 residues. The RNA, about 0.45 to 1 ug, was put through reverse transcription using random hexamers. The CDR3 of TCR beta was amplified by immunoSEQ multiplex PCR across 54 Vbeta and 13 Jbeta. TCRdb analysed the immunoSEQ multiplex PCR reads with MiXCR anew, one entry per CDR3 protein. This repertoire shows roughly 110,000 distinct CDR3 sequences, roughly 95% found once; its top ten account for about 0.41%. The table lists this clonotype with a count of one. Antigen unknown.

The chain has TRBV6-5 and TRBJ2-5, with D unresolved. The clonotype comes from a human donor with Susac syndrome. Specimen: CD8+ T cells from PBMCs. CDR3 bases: TGTGCCAGCAGTTACGAACTGCTGGGCTACCCCGGGGAGACCCAGTACTTC. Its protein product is CASSYELLGYPGETQYF.